Given below is one T cell receptor beta chain in context. The investigators amplified TCR beta CDR3 regions from RNA transcripts. With the HTBI primer set, the TCR CDR3 went through a first round of RT-PCR. MiXCR, applied by TCRdb to the multiplex PCR reads, yields one record per CDR3 protein. In the table there are about 300,000 distinct CDR3 sequences, roughly 20% of which are singletons. The sample is drawn from a study of T cells in Graves' hyperthyroidism and ophthalmopathy. Losses at the gene ends were 7 bases for V and 4 bases for J; bases not matched to a gene: 9. The germline V gene has CDR1 SGDLS and CDR2 YYNGEE. There are 14 residues in the CDR3.

The TCR comes from a man aged 45-60 years with Graves' ophthalmopathy. The sequencing input was blood. The genes are TRBV9 and TRBJ1-2; the match to TRBD1 covers 8 bases. The CDR3, as DNA: TGTGCCAGCTCTGGGACAGGCAGCGGCTATGGCTACACCTTC. It yields the protein CASSGTGSGYGYTF.